These 23 T cell receptor beta chains originate from one sample sequenced in a study of blood T cell repertoires in COVID-19. Only in-frame clones appear in the TCRdb table, and some are missing; sequencing was by immunoSEQ multiplex PCR. The sample gives 200,000 to 300,000 clones, roughly 81% of which show up once; 6.5% to 9% is in the top ten. Material for sequencing was peripheral blood. The receptors shown here come from a woman older than 75 with COVID-19, enrolled during active disease.

The CDR3 loop reads CASSLHGQVESPLHF. CDR3 nucleotides: TGTGCCAGCAGTTTACATGGACAGGTGGAATCACCCCTCCACTTT. V gene TRBV6-5 combines with J gene TRBJ1-6; 7 positions match TRBD1. The junction had 10 bases not matched to a gene; V was cut back by 4 bases and J by 10 bases. Per germline, CDR1 MNHEY and CDR2 SVGAGI. The CDR3 spans 15 residues.

This clone was seen only a few times. The chain recombines TRBV10-3 with TRBJ2-7; D unresolved. This CDR3 is built from 13 residues. Per the germline V gene, CDR1 is ENHRY and CDR2 is SYGVKD. V was shortened by 3 bases and J by 2 bases, with 8 bases between the two germline ends. The CDR3 sequence: CAISEQIAYEQYF. The CDR3 DNA reads as TGTGCCATCAGTGAACAGATTGCCTACGAGCAGTACTTC.

The V and J genes are TRBV6-4 and TRBJ2-2; perhaps TRBD2 as D (5 bases). CDR1 MRHNA and CDR2 SNTAGT come from the germline V gene. The length of the CDR3 is 15 residues. The germline V and J ends were trimmed by 4 bases and 1 base, with 10 bases remaining between them. The CDR3 region has the DNA TGTGCCAGCAGTGCTCGGACTGAGAACACCGGGGAGCTGTTTTTT. Translated: CASSARTENTGELFF.

The chain has TRBV24-1 and TRBJ2-1, with 11 bases that match TRBD2. Germline values: CDR1 KGHDR, CDR2 SFDVKD. The CDR3 is made up of 15 amino acids. V lost 3 bases, J lost 8 bases, and 5 bases stayed unmatched. The CDR3 spells CATSDPTSGGYEQFF. CDR3 in DNA: TGTGCCACCAGTGATCCAACTAGCGGGGGCTATGAGCAGTTCTTC.

The rearrangement uses TRBV2 and TRBJ1-1; D is unresolved. The V end was cut by 4 bases, the J end by 0 bases, with 9 bases between. Germline V CDR1 and CDR2: SNHLY, FYNNEI. This CDR3 region has 14 residues. CDR3: CASSASQVNTEAFF. DNA of the CDR3: TGTGCCAGCAGTGCAAGCCAGGTGAACACTGAAGCTTTCTTT.

The V gene is TRBV7-2, the J gene TRBJ2-5; TRBD2 is a possible D gene (5 bases). V was shortened by 3 bases and J by 2 bases, with 10 bases between the two germline ends. CDR1 and CDR2 from the germline V gene are SGHTA and FQGNSA. The CDR3 is 14 amino acids. The CDR3 nucleotides read TGTGCCAGCAGCTTGAGGGAAGAACAAGAGACCCAGTACTTC. Amino acids: CASSLREEQETQYF.

The gene calls are TRBV5-1 and TRBJ2-7, with a possible D match to TRBD1 (5 bases). The CDR3 sequence is 14 residues long. V was shortened by 4 bases and J by 3 bases, with 14 bases between the two germline ends. CDR1 and CDR2 from the germline V gene are SGHRS and YFSETQ. The CDR3 bases are TGCGCCAGCAGCATACAGGCGCCGGGCTACGAGCAGTACTTC. Protein product: CASSIQAPGYEQYF.

V usage is TRBV5-1 and J usage is TRBJ1-2, with D possibly being TRBD1 (6 bases). V lost 4 bases to trimming and J lost 5 bases, with 18 bases between them. Germline loops: CDR1 SGHRS, CDR2 YFSETQ. The CDR3 extends over 15 amino acids. CDR3 coding DNA: TGCGCCAGCAGCCCAGGACAGCAACGTTATTATGGCTACACCTTC. This encodes CASSPGQQRYYGYTF.

This rearrangement joins TRBV29-1 to TRBJ2-1; a possible D gene is TRBD2 (6 bases). Germline CDR1 is SQVTM and CDR2 is ANQGSEA. This CDR3 has 11 amino acids. Trimming removed 8 bases from V and 9 bases from J, with 14 bases in between. CDR3 nucleotides: TGCAGCCCGAGGAGGGGAGGTGAGCAGTTCTTC. It specifies CSPRRGGEQFF.

This clone was picked up a small number of times. J is TRBJ2-5 and V is TRBV4-1; 10 nucleotides align to TRBD1. Germline assignment: CDR1 MGHRA and CDR2 YSYEKL. V lost 5 bases, J lost 5 bases, and 11 bases stayed unmatched. CDR3 size: 16 residues. DNA for the CDR3: TGCGCCAGCAGCAATCGGCATGGGACAGGGGATGAGACCCAGTACTTC. Translation: CASSNRHGTGDETQYF.

The chain has TRBV9 and TRBJ2-5, with 12 bases matching TRBD2. V shed 0 bases and J 4 bases; nucleotides not matched to a gene: 4. The CDR3 sequence is 16 residues long. The germline V gene encodes CDR1 SGDLS and CDR2 YYNGEE. CDR3 region: CASSVGGLAGRETQYF. The CDR3 region has the DNA TGTGCCAGCAGCGTAGGCGGACTAGCGGGGCGAGAGACCCAGTACTTC.

The chain joins TRBV3-1 (or the pseudogene TRBV3-2) to TRBJ2-2; D gene ambiguous. V lost 6 bases, J lost 4 bases, and 12 bases lay in between. The germline V gene encodes CDR1 LGHDT and CDR2 YNNKEL (reference sequence). This CDR3 region has 14 residues. This chain's CDR3 is CASSLTLLTGELFF. The CDR3 bases are TGTGCCAGCAGTCTGACTCTACTCACCGGGGAGCTGTTTTTT.

The chain carries TRBV15 and TRBJ1-2; D possibly corresponds to TRBD1 (5 bases). CDR1 and CDR2 from the germline V gene are LNHNV and YYDKDF (reference sequence). Trimming removed 1 base from V and 5 bases from J, with 11 bases in between. The CDR3 covers 14 residues. The DNA of the CDR3 is TGTGCCACCAGCAGAGGGGGGGTACCGTATGGCTACACCTTC. Translated: CATSRGGVPYGYTF.

The chain joins TRBV6-5 to TRBJ1-2; 7 bases map to TRBD1. This CDR3 contains 14 residues. V shed 5 bases, J shed 5 bases, and the junction held 8 bases outside the gene matches. Germline CDR1 MNHEY, CDR2 SVGAGI. The CDR3 spells CASSSRGTVYGYTF. CDR3 nucleotides: TGTGCCAGCAGTAGCCGTGGGACAGTGTATGGCTACACCTTC.

The chain employs TRBV18 and TRBJ2-1, with 8 bases aligning to TRBD2. The trim removed 4 bases at V and 7 bases at J, leaving 9 bases unmatched. The CDR3 sequence is 15 residues long. The germline V gene has CDR1 KGHSH and CDR2 LQKENI. CDR3 nucleotide sequence: TGTGCCAGCTCACGATCTAGCGGGTTTCTGAATGAGCAGTTCTTC. Protein product: CASSRSSGFLNEQFF.

This rearrangement joins TRBV5-6 to TRBJ1-3; D remains unclear. CDR1 and CDR2 (germline): SGHDT, YYEEEE. The ends were cut back, 0 bases at V and 0 bases at J, with 13 bases in the middle. This CDR3 region has 17 residues. The CDR3 reads CASSLAPLRSSGNTIYF. CDR3 bases: TGTGCCAGCAGCTTGGCCCCACTGAGGAGCTCTGGAAACACCATATATTTT.

This rearrangement joins TRBV24-1 to TRBJ2-2; 11 bases agree with TRBD2. CDR3 length equals 18 residues. Trimming cost V 2 bases and J 5 bases; bases outside gene matches: 9. CDR1 and CDR2 (germline): KGHDR, SFDVKD. CDR3 nucleotides: TGTGCCACCAGTGATTCGGGACTAGCGGTTATCTCTACCGGGGAGCTGTTTTTT. Amino acids: CATSDSGLAVISTGELFF.

The chain uses TRBV4-1 and TRBJ2-5, with D possibly being TRBD2 (6 bases). Germline lookup yields CDR1 MGHRA and CDR2 YSYEKL. V was trimmed by 8 bases and J by 0 bases, leaving 28 bases between them. The CDR3 totals 19 residues. The CDR3 region is CASSQRALSSAPYQETQYF. The CDR3 coding sequence is TGCGCCAGCTCACAAAGGGCGCTCTCTAGCGCCCCGTACCAAGAGACCCAGTACTTC.

The table lists this clone with a few counts. V usage is TRBV12-5 and J usage is TRBJ1-6, with D perhaps matching TRBD1 (5 bases). The V end was cut by 3 bases, the J end by 10 bases, with 16 bases between. The germline CDR1 and CDR2 sequences are LGHNT and FRNRAP. This CDR3 contains 15 residues. The CDR3 DNA is TGTGCTAGTGGTTTACTGCGCAGGGTATGGTCACCCCTCCACTTT. Encoded protein: CASGLLRRVWSPLHF.

The J gene is TRBJ1-5, the V gene TRBV15, with 7 bases aligning to TRBD1. The ends lost 2 bases at V and 9 bases at J; junction bases unmatched: 4. This CDR3 spans 13 amino acids. Germline V gives CDR1 LNHNV, CDR2 YYDKDF (reference sequence). CDR3 DNA: TGTGCCACCAGCAGACAGGGGGGACGGCCCCAGCATTTT. It specifies CATSRQGGRPQHF.

This chain joins TRBV27 and TRBJ2-7; 7 nucleotides line up with TRBD1. The J segment lost 1 base and the V segment lost 7 bases, leaving 16 bases of the junction unmatched. The CDR3 is 17 residues long. Germline loops: CDR1 MNHEY, CDR2 SMNVEV (reference sequence). CDR3 sequence: CASTPRKQGIRSYEQYF. CDR3 DNA: TGTGCCAGCACCCCCAGGAAACAGGGGATAAGGTCCTACGAGCAGTACTTC.

V is TRBV7-3 and J is TRBJ2-2; maybe TRBD1 (6 bases). V lost 5 bases and J lost 4, with 17 bases in between. Germline loops: CDR1 SGHTA, CDR2 FQGTGA. This CDR3 has 16 residues. The CDR3 here is CASSPTVSTGTGELFF. The CDR3 DNA reads as TGTGCCAGCAGCCCGACCGTCTCGACAGGCACCGGGGAGCTGTTTTTT.

V gene TRBV6-5 combines with J gene TRBJ2-7; 7 bases agree with TRBD1. The J segment lost 5 bases and the V segment lost 7 bases, leaving 14 bases of the junction unmatched. The CDR3 is 15 residues long. In germline, CDR1 is MNHEY, CDR2 SVGAGI. CDR3 sequence: CASTTFAQGTDEQYF. The DNA of the CDR3 is TGTGCCAGCACCACCTTTGCACAGGGGACCGACGAGCAGTACTTC.